One sample yielded the 11 T cell receptor beta chains listed below, sequenced in a study of T cells in localized non-small cell lung cancer. TCRdb's table, derived via immunoSEQ multiplex PCR, lists solely in-frame clones and lacks some. The sample lists 30,000 to 40,000 clones, roughly 90% occurring once. The sample in question was peripheral blood, obtained before any cancer treatment. The receptors were sampled from a man aged 40-75 years with stage I lung adenocarcinoma.

The genes are TRBV6-9 and TRBJ1-2; TRBD1 aligns across 7 bases. Trimming took 4 bases from V and 8 from J; bases not matched to a gene: 10. Looked up from germline, CDR1 is MNHGY and CDR2 is SVAAGI. The CDR3 totals 14 residues. This chain's CDR3 is CASSLGTARLGYTF. CDR3 nucleotides: TGTGCCAGCAGTTTAGGGACAGCTCGACTCGGCTACACCTTC.

The rearrangement uses TRBV19 and TRBJ1-5, with D uncertain. Trimming shortened V by 4 bases and J by 1 base, and 11 bases separated the two germline ends. The germline V gene encodes CDR1 LNHDA and CDR2 SQIVND (reference sequence). The CDR3 spans 15 residues. The CDR3 loop reads CASSRTSPSNQPQHF. Here the CDR3 DNA reads TGTGCCAGTAGTAGAACAAGCCCGAGCAATCAGCCCCAGCATTTT.

The chain is built from TRBV5-5 and TRBJ2-7; 7 nucleotides align to TRBD1. The CDR3 is 15 amino acids. Germline loops: CDR1 SGHKS, CDR2 YYEKEE (reference sequence). The V and J ends lost 3 bases and 3 bases, in that order; junction bases with no gene match: 9. In DNA form, the CDR3 reads TGTGCCAGCAGCTCTTTACAGGGGCCAATCTACGAGCAGTACTTC. It yields the protein CASSSLQGPIYEQYF.

The chain uses TRBV19 and TRBJ2-5; no reliable D call. V lost 0 bases and J lost 2, with 10 bases in between. CDR1 and CDR2 (germline): LNHDA, SQIVND (reference sequence). This CDR3 comprises 15 residues. The CDR3 spells CASSIDTDLQETQYF. The CDR3 DNA reads as TGTGCCAGTAGTATAGATACAGACTTACAAGAGACCCAGTACTTC.

The DNA of the CDR3 is TGTGCCAGCAGCGGGGCAAACACCATATATTTT. This gives the protein CASSGANTIYF. The chain carries TRBV5-6 and TRBJ1-3, with D possibly matching TRBD1 (5 bases). V was shortened by 4 bases and J by 6 bases, with 5 bases between the two germline ends. Germline assignment: CDR1 SGHDT and CDR2 YYEEEE. This CDR3 comprises 11 residues.

The chain carries TRBV13 and TRBJ2-7; D gene ambiguous. The V gene's germline CDR1 is PRHDT and CDR2 FYEKMQ (reference sequence). The CDR3 extends over 12 amino acids. V was cut by 5 bases and J by 5 bases, with 10 bases left in between. The CDR3 region is CASSQDGHEQYF. The CDR3 bases are TGTGCCAGCAGCCAAGACGGGCACGAGCAGTACTTC.

The V call is TRBV19, the J call TRBJ2-7; 10 positions match TRBD1. Germline V gene data show CDR1 as LNHDA and CDR2 as SQIVND (reference sequence). V was clipped by 9 bases and J by 3 bases; unmatched bases: 11. The CDR3 extends over 15 amino acids. The CDR3 protein is CARGRVRDRGYEQYF. In DNA, the CDR3 is TGTGCCAGGGGTAGGGTCAGGGACAGGGGCTACGAGCAGTACTTC.

This sequence joins TRBV6-4 and TRBJ1-6; D gene unclear. Between the trimmed V and J ends, which lost 1 base and 6 bases, there was a span of 7 bases. Per germline, CDR1 MRHNA and CDR2 SNTAGT. The CDR3 has 14 amino acids. The CDR3 bases are TGTGCCAGCAGTGACTATCGGGGTAATTCACCCCTCCACTTT. This sequence encodes CASSDYRGNSPLHF.

The chain recombines TRBV11-2 with TRBJ2-7, with D unresolved. Trimming pared 5 bases from V and 4 bases from J, leaving 9 bases between. The CDR3 totals 12 residues. Germline V gives CDR1 SGHAT, CDR2 FQNNGV. The CDR3 DNA sequence: TGTGCCAGCAGCAAAACGGCATACGAGCAGTACTTC. Translated: CASSKTAYEQYF.

The J gene is TRBJ1-1, the V gene TRBV10-1; no clear D gene. Germline-derived CDR1 and CDR2 are WNHNN and SYGVQD (reference sequence). V lost 2 bases and J lost 3, with 10 bases in between. CDR3 length equals 14 residues. CDR3 sequence reads: CASSEEKVDTEAFF. CDR3 sequence (DNA): TGCGCCAGCAGTGAGGAAAAAGTGGACACTGAAGCTTTCTTT.

The chain links TRBV5-6 to TRBJ2-1, with 11 bases that match TRBD2. This CDR3 contains 15 residues. CDR1 and CDR2 (germline): SGHDT, YYEEEE. V was pared by 2 bases and J by 7 bases, with 5 bases of the junction left unmatched. This chain's CDR3 is CASSFSGGARNEQFF. The CDR3 nucleotides read TGTGCCAGCAGCTTTAGCGGGGGGGCAAGGAATGAGCAGTTCTTC.